This T cell receptor (beta chain) comes out of a study of control samples from healthy donors and cancer patients. Sequencing used immunoSEQ multiplex PCR; TCRdb keeps in-frame clones, though not all of them. The sample comprises 35,000 to 50,000 clones, 87% of which are singletons, and about a tenth rests with the top ten. From germline, CDR1 is SEHNR and CDR2 FQNEAQ (reference sequence). V was shortened by 0 bases and J by 3 bases, with 12 bases between the two germline ends. This CDR3 is built from 15 residues. Sequenced input: PBMCs. The TCR comes from a woman aged 60-70 years with lung cancer. J is TRBJ2-7 and V is TRBV7-9; tentatively, D is TRBD1 (6 bases). As DNA, the CDR3 is TGTGCCAGCAGCTTAGCCCCGGACAGTGACTACGAGCAGTACTTC. Translating gives CASSLAPDSDYEQYF.